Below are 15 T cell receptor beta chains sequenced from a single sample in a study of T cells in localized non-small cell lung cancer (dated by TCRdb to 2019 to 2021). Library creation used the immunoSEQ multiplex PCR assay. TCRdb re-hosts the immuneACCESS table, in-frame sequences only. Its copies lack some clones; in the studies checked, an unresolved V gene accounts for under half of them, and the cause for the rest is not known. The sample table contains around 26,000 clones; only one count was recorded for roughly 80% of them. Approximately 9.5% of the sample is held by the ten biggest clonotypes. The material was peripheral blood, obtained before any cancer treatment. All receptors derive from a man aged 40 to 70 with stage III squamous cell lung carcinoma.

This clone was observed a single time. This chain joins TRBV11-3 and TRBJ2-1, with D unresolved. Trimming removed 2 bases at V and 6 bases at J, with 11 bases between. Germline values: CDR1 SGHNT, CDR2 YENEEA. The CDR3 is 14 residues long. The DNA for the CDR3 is TGTGCCAGCAGCTTACAAGGTCTTGCCAATGAGCAGTTCTTC. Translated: CASSLQGLANEQFF.

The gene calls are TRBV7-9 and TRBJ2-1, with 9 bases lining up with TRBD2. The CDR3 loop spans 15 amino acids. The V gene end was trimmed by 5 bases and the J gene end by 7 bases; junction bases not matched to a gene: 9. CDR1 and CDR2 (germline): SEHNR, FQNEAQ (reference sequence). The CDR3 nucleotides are TGTGCCAGCAGCATTTCCGGGACTAGCTTGAATGAGCAGTTCTTC. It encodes CASSISGTSLNEQFF. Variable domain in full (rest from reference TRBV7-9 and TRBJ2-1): DTGVSQNPRHKITKRGQNVTFRCDPISEHNRLYWYRQTLGQGPEFLTYFQNEAQLEKSRLLSDRFSAERPKGSFSTLEIQRTEQGDSAMYLCASSISGTSLNEQFFGPGTRLTVL.

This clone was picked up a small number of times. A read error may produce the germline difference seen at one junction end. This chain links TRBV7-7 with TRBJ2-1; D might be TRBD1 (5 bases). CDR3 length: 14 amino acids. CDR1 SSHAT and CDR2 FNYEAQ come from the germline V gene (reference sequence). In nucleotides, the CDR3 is TGTGCTAGCAGCTTGGCCGAAGGGGACAATGAGCAGTTCTTC. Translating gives CASSLAEGDNEQFF.

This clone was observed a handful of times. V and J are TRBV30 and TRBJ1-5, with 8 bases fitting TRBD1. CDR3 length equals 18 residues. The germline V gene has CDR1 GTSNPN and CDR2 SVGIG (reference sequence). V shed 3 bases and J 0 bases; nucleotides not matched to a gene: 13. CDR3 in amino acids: CAWRPPFRGPYSNQPQHF. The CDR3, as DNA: TGTGCCTGGAGGCCCCCATTCAGGGGGCCCTATAGCAATCAGCCCCAGCATTTT.

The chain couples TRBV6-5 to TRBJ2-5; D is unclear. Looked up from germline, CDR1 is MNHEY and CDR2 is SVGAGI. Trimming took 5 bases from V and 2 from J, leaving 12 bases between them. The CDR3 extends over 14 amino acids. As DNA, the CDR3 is TGTGCCAGCAGTGGCAGCCACCTTCAAGAGACCCAGTACTTC. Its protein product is CASSGSHLQETQYF.

In DNA form, the CDR3 reads TGTGCCAGCAGTCGAAGGCTAGCGGGAGAAGAGACCCAGTACTTC. Translating it yields CASSRRLAGEETQYF. The chain uses TRBV11-2 and TRBJ2-5, with 10 bases matching TRBD2. J gave up 3 bases and V 6 bases, and 7 bases lay outside the gene matches. Germline V gene sequence: CDR1 SGHAT, CDR2 FQNNGV. The length of the CDR3 is 15 residues.

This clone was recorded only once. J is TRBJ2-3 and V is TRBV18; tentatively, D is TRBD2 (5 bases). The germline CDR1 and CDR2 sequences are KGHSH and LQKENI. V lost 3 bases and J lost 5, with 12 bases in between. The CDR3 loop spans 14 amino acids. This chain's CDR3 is CASSPGGGKDTQYF. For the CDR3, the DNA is TGTGCCAGCTCACCCGGAGGAGGCAAAGATACGCAGTATTTT.

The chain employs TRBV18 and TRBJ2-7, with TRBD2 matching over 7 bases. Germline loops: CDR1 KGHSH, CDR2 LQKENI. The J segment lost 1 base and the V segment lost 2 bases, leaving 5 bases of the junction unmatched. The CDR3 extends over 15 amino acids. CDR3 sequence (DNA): TGTGCCAGCTCACCAAGGGCGGGAGAATCCTACGAGCAGTACTTC. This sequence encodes CASSPRAGESYEQYF.

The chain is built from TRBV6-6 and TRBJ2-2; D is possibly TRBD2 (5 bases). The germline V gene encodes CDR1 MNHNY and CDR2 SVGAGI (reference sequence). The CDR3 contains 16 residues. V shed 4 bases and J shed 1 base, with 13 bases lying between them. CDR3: CASSSRRSGNTGELFF. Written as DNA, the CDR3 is TGTGCCAGCAGTTCCCGACGCAGCGGGAACACCGGGGAGCTGTTTTTT.

The CDR3 sequence is CASTRWVVDTQETQYF. The CDR3 region has the DNA TGTGCCAGCACCCGGTGGGTCGTGGACACCCAAGAGACCCAGTACTTC. The V and J genes are TRBV2 and TRBJ2-5; tentatively, D is TRBD1 (5 bases). This CDR3 comprises 16 residues. Germline V gene data show CDR1 as SNHLY and CDR2 as FYNNEI. V lost 7 bases to trimming and J lost 1 base, with 19 bases between them.

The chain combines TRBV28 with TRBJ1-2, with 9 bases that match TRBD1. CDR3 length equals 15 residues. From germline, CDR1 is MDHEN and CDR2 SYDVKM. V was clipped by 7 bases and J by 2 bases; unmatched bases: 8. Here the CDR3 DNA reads TGTGCCAGCAAACCCCTGGGACAGGGAAACTATGGCTACACCTTC. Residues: CASKPLGQGNYGYTF.

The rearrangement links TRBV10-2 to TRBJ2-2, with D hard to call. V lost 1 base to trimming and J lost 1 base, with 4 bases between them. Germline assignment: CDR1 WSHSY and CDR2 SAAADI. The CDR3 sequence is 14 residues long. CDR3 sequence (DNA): TGCGCCAGCAGTGAGTGGGGGAACACCGGGGAGCTGTTTTTT. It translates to CASSEWGNTGELFF.

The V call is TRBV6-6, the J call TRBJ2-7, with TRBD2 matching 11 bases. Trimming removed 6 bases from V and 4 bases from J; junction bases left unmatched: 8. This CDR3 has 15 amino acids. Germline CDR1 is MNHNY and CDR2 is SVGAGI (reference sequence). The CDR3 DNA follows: TGTGCCAGCAGGGAGACTAGCGGGATTACTTACGAGCAGTACTTC. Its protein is CASRETSGITYEQYF.

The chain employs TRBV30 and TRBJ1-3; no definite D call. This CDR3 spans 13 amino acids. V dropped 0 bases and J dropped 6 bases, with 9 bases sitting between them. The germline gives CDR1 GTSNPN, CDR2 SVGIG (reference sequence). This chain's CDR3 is CAWSVGGANTIYF. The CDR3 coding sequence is TGTGCCTGGAGTGTAGGAGGCGCAAACACCATATATTTT.

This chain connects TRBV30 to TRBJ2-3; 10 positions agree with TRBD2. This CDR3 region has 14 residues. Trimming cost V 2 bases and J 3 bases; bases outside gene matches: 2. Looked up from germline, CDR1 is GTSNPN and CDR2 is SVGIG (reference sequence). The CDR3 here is CAWSTLAGTDTQYF. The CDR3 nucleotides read TGTGCCTGGAGTACACTAGCGGGAACAGATACGCAGTATTTT.